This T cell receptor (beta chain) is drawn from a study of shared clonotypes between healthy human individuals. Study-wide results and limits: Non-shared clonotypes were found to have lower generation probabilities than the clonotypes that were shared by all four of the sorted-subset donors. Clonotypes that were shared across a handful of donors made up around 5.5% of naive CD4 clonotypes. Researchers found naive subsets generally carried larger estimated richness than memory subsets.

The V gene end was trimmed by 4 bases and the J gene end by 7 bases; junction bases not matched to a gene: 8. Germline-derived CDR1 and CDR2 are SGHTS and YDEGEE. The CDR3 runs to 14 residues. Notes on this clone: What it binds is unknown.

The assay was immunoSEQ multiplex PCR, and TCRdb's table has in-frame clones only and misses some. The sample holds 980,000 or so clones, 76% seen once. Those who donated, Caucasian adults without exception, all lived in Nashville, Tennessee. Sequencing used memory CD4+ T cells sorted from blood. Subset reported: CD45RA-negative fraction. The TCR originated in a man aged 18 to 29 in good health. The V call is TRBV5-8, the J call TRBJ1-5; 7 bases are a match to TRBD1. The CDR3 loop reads CASSETSGGQPQHF. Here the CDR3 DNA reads TGTGCCAGCAGCGAGACTTCAGGGGGACAGCCCCAGCATTTT.